The clone carrying this T cell receptor (beta chain) was counted between two and nine times. The same CDR3 arises from other DNA sequences in this sample as well. The data stem from a study of blood T cell repertoires in COVID-19. Study information: Samples of COVID-19 (acute and convalescent) were obtained from the United States, Italy and Spain. PBMCs, B-cell-depleted T cells, or T cells were the source of the cDNA or gDNA that made up the material.

The assay was immunoSEQ multiplex PCR, and TCRdb's table has in-frame clones only and misses some. The table records 200,000 to 250,000 clones, 81% of them present only once. From germline, CDR1 is MDHEN and CDR2 SYDVKM. With 6 bases removed from V and 2 bases from J, the gap between germline ends came to 13 bases. The CDR3 covers 14 residues. While infection was still active, Seattle patients were enrolled and then followed longitudinally. This sequence was found in an elderly woman with COVID-19, enrolled during active disease. The genes are TRBV28 and TRBJ1-1; weak D call: TRBD1 (6 bases). Sequencing was carried out using peripheral blood. The CDR3 reads CASSSGTLNTEAFF. In nucleotides, the CDR3 is TGTGCCAGCAGCTCCGGGACACTCAACACTGAAGCTTTCTTT.